The 22 T cell receptor beta chains presented below share a single source sample, sequenced in a study of beta chain features in type 1 diabetes. What was sequenced were expressed TCRB transcripts, since all of the isolated RNA had been reverse transcribed. TCRdb's copy holds only in-frame clones and misses some; the assay was immunoSEQ multiplex PCR. The repertoire includes hundreds of thousands of clones, approximately 16% of them detected once, and about 0.014% sits in the top ten. Study-wide points: The study found moderately but significantly shorter TCRB CDR3s in all four CD4+ subsets of Type 1 diabetes patients.

No antigen has been identified for these receptors. The sequencing input was naive CD4+ T cells from blood. The receptors originated from a man between 18 and 29 years old with type 1 diabetes.

In its sample, this clone was seen a few times. CDR3 DNA sequence: TGTGCCAGCACCTCGACAGGGGGGGAAAAACTGTTTTTT. Translated, it gives CASTSTGGEKLFF. This chain uses TRBV7-2 with TRBJ1-4, with 9 bases identical to TRBD1. Germline CDR1 SGHTA, CDR2 FQGNSA. Losses at the gene ends were 7 bases for V and 8 bases for J; bases not matched to a gene: 5. CDR3 size: 13 residues.

In its sample, this clone was seen a few times. V gene TRBV7-9 combines with J gene TRBJ1-2; a weak D match, TRBD1 (5 bases). The V gene lost 5 bases and the J gene lost 6 bases, with 10 bases spanning the gap. CDR1 is SEHNR and CDR2 is FQNEAQ in the germline V gene (reference sequence). CDR3 length: 12 amino acids. CDR3 residues: CASSPGANGYTF. DNA for the CDR3: TGTGCCAGCAGCCCTGGGGCGAATGGCTACACCTTC.

The chain employs TRBV4-1 and TRBJ2-5; D call uncertain. Germline CDR1 is MGHRA and CDR2 is YSYEKL. Trimming took 3 bases from V and 5 from J, leaving 10 bases between them. This CDR3 region has 13 residues. CDR3 amino acids: CASSQLPRETQYF. In nucleotides, the CDR3 is TGCGCCAGCAGCCAGTTGCCGAGGGAGACCCAGTACTTC.

The sample holds a few counts of this clone. The CDR3: CATSRDRTAPSYEQYF. The CDR3, as DNA: TGTGCCACCAGCAGAGATCGGACAGCGCCATCCTACGAGCAGTACTTC. V and J are TRBV15 and TRBJ2-7, with D possibly matching TRBD1 (6 bases). Trimming took 0 bases from V and 1 from J, leaving 13 bases between them. Germline V gives CDR1 LNHNV, CDR2 YYDKDF (reference sequence). The CDR3 loop spans 16 amino acids. The complete variable domain, with remaining parts taken from reference TRBV15 and TRBJ2-7, reads DAMVIQNPRYQVTQFGKPVTLSCSQTLNHNVMYWYQQKSSQAPKLLFHYYDKDFNNEADTPDNFQSRRPNTSFCFLDIRSPGLGDTAMYLCATSRDRTAPSYEQYFGPGTRLTVT.

Written as DNA, the CDR3 is TGTGCCAGCACTGGACAGTGGACTGAAGCTTTCTTT. It encodes CASTGQWTEAFF. The chain employs TRBV2 and TRBJ1-1, with D possibly TRBD1 on 6 matching bases. In germline, CDR1 is SNHLY, CDR2 FYNNEI. V lost 7 bases to trimming and J lost 5 bases, with 11 bases between them. This CDR3 spans 12 amino acids. The whole variable domain, filled in from reference TRBV2 and TRBJ1-1, reads EPEVTQTPSHQVTQMGQEVILRCVPISNHLYFYWYRQILGQKVEFLVSFYNNEISEKSEIFDDQFSVERPDGSNFTLKIRSTKLEDSAMYFCASTGQWTEAFFGQGTRLTVV.

V usage is TRBV4-1 and J usage is TRBJ1-2; 7 nucleotides match TRBD1. V lost 0 bases and J lost 10; bases outside the gene matches: 11. Per the germline V gene, CDR1 is MGHRA and CDR2 is YSYEKL. This CDR3 has 15 residues. The CDR3 bases are TGCGCCAGCAGCCAAGAATTTGGACAGGAACGGCCCTACACCTTC. It specifies CASSQEFGQERPYTF.

This clone showed up just a few times. The J gene is TRBJ1-1, the V gene TRBV30; D is undetermined. CDR3 length: 14 amino acids. CDR1 GTSNPN and CDR2 SVGIG come from the germline V gene (reference sequence). The V end lost 3 bases, the J end lost 5 bases, and 16 bases lay between the germline ends. The CDR3 here is CAWRWVPGGTEAFF. CDR3 coding DNA: TGTGCCTGGAGGTGGGTACCCGGAGGAACTGAAGCTTTCTTT.

The V call is TRBV28, the J call TRBJ2-7; weak D call: TRBD2 (5 bases). Germline lookup yields CDR1 MDHEN and CDR2 SYDVKM. Trimming left V 7 bases short and J 2 bases short, with 18 bases between. CDR3 size: 15 residues. The CDR3 sequence is CASNLAIGGTYEQYF. In DNA form, the CDR3 reads TGTGCCAGCAACTTAGCTATTGGAGGAACCTACGAGCAGTACTTC.

This chain connects TRBV2 to TRBJ1-2; the match to TRBD1 covers 7 bases. J gave up 0 bases and V 7 bases, and 5 bases lay outside the gene matches. The V gene's germline CDR1 is SNHLY and CDR2 FYNNEI. CDR3 length: 14 residues. CDR3 sequence reads: CASIRDRTNYGYTF. The DNA for the CDR3 is TGTGCCAGCATAAGGGACAGAACTAACTATGGCTACACCTTC. Based on the CDR3 plus reference TRBV2 and TRBJ1-2, the full variable domain is EPEVTQTPSHQVTQMGQEVILRCVPISNHLYFYWYRQILGQKVEFLVSFYNNEISEKSEIFDDQFSVERPDGSNFTLKIRSTKLEDSAMYFCASIRDRTNYGYTFGSGTRLTVV.

The chain uses TRBV7-2 and TRBJ2-5; 10 nucleotides match TRBD2. The CDR3 consists of 17 residues. V lost 5 bases to trimming and J lost 4 bases; unmatched junction nucleotides: 13. Germline assignment: CDR1 SGHTA and CDR2 FQGNSA. The CDR3 bases are TGTGCCAGCAGCCAGACGAATGAACTAGCGGGACTAGAGACCCAGTACTTC. This gives the protein CASSQTNELAGLETQYF.

The chain recombines TRBV5-4 with TRBJ2-3, with 7 bases matching TRBD2. Germline trimming cut 2 bases from V and 6 bases from J; bases unmatched to any gene: 3. The CDR3 consists of 13 residues. Germline V gene sequence: CDR1 SGHNT, CDR2 YYREEE (reference sequence). The CDR3 loop reads CASSFGGEDTQYF. The CDR3 bases are TGTGCCAGCAGCTTTGGGGGGGAGGATACGCAGTATTTT.

The V gene is TRBV9, the J gene TRBJ2-3, with 8 bases that match TRBD2. This CDR3 is 15 amino acids long. With 0 bases clipped from V and 2 bases from J, the junction kept 2 bases outside the gene matches. Germline CDR1 and CDR2: SGDLS and YYNGEE. The CDR3, as DNA: TGTGCCAGCAGCGTAGCTAGCGGGTTCACAGATACGCAGTATTTT. As protein: CASSVASGFTDTQYF.

This clone was seen more than once but under ten times. The chain recombines TRBV7-5 with TRBJ2-1; whether TRBD1, the table's D call, matches the DNA was not checked. TRBV7-5 counts as a pseudogene. The CDR3 extends over 14 amino acids. The CDR3 coding sequence is TGTGTCAGAAGCTACAGACAGGGATACAATGAGCAGTTCTTC. Its protein product is CVRSYRQGYNEQFF.

This clone was seen only a few times. This chain links TRBV2 with TRBJ1-1, with TRBD1 identical over 9 bases. Per the germline V gene, CDR1 is SNHLY and CDR2 is FYNNEI. V was pared by 4 bases and J by 6 bases, with 0 bases of the junction left unmatched. This CDR3 contains 12 residues. The CDR3 coding sequence is TGTGCCAGCAGTGGGACAGGGGCTGAAGCTTTCTTT. It codes for CASSGTGAEAFF. Full variable domain (remainder filled in from reference TRBV2 and TRBJ1-1): EPEVTQTPSHQVTQMGQEVILRCVPISNHLYFYWYRQILGQKVEFLVSFYNNEISEKSEIFDDQFSVERPDGSNFTLKIRSTKLEDSAMYFCASSGTGAEAFFGQGTRLTVV.

This chain joins TRBV27 and TRBJ2-1, with a tentative D call TRBD2 (5 bases). Trimming removed 8 bases from V and 1 base from J, with 18 bases in between. This CDR3 has 16 residues. Germline CDR1 and CDR2: MNHEY and SMNVEV (reference sequence). The CDR3 nucleotides read TGTGCCAGCCACTCCCGAGCGGCTGAATCCTACAATGAGCAGTTCTTC. Translating gives CASHSRAAESYNEQFF.

The chain links TRBV14 to TRBJ1-1; D remains unclear. The germline V gene encodes CDR1 SGHDN and CDR2 FVKESK. The CDR3 extends over 15 amino acids. V shed 9 bases and J shed 0 bases, with 17 bases lying between them. The CDR3 loop reads CASTDQAGLNTEAFF. CDR3 nucleotides: TGTGCCAGTACAGATCAGGCAGGTCTGAACACTGAAGCTTTCTTT.

The chain couples TRBV15 to TRBJ1-5, with D tentatively TRBD1 (5 bases). The CDR3 is 17 amino acids. V lost 3 bases to trimming and J lost 0 bases, with 15 bases between them. The germline gives CDR1 LNHNV, CDR2 YYDKDF (reference sequence). This CDR3 reads CATSSTGDSYSNQPQHF. The CDR3 coding sequence is TGTGCCACCAGCAGTACAGGAGACTCCTATAGCAATCAGCCCCAGCATTTT.

This chain links TRBV28 with TRBJ2-3, with TRBD1 identical over 10 bases. The CDR3 length is 18 residues. From germline, CDR1 is MDHEN and CDR2 SYDVKM. V lost 5 bases, J lost 3 bases, and 14 bases stayed unmatched. The CDR3 DNA reads as TGTGCCAGCAGTGCTCCGACAGGGGGCTGGAGAGAGACAGATACGCAGTATTTT. Its protein is CASSAPTGGWRETDTQYF.

This clone was seen a few times. The chain combines TRBV19 with TRBJ1-5; tentative D call: TRBD1 (5 bases). Germline V gene sequence: CDR1 LNHDA, CDR2 SQIVND (reference sequence). V was pared by 5 bases and J by 10 bases, with 21 bases between. The CDR3 has 15 residues. The CDR3: CASSQGRTRTEPQHF. The CDR3 DNA reads TGTGCCAGTAGTCAAGGTCGGACACGAACAGAACCCCAGCATTTT.

This clone was picked up a small number of times. The chain uses TRBV23-1 and TRBJ2-3, with TRBD1 matching over 9 bases. TRBV23-1 is recorded as an ORF, its role being uncertain. The junction had 14 bases not matched to a gene; V was cut back by 6 bases and J by 4 bases. The CDR3 contains 17 residues. CDR3 amino acids: CASSYRGRLGGPDTQYF. CDR3 DNA sequence: TGCGCCAGCAGCTACAGGGGGCGGTTGGGTGGCCCAGATACGCAGTATTTT.

Comments on this clone: In the same sample, other DNA sequences code for this CDR3. V and J are TRBV2 and TRBJ2-7; no clear D gene. The germline V and J ends were trimmed by 5 bases and 2 bases, with 4 bases remaining between them. The CDR3 length is 11 residues. Germline V gives CDR1 SNHLY, CDR2 FYNNEI. CDR3 sequence reads: CASSPTYEQYF. CDR3 nucleotide sequence: TGTGCCAGCAGTCCAACCTACGAGCAGTACTTC.

This clone was observed a few times. The V and J genes are TRBV4-2 and TRBJ2-7, with 9 bases fitting TRBD1. Germline CDR1 and CDR2: LGHNA and YNFKEQ. The CDR3 has 16 residues. V shed 7 bases, J shed 5 bases, and the junction held 15 bases outside the gene matches. The CDR3 nucleotides are TGTGCCAGCACCACGGGGAGTAACAGGGGGCCTGACGAGCAGTACTTC. Translated, it gives CASTTGSNRGPDEQYF.